A selection of T cell receptor beta chains follows, all from one sample in a study of shared clonotypes between healthy human individuals. Sequencing was performed with immunoSEQ multiplex PCR; in TCRdb, only in-frame clones are kept and a portion is missing. The sample gives approximately 1.4 million clones, 95% to 99% of which show up once; 0.45% is in the top ten. The sample comprised naive CD4+ T cells sorted from blood. The receptors shown here come from a man aged 25-45 years in good health. Each CDR3 is given with its conserved first and last residue. The D gene is left open where the match is weak. The size field is filled for only some rows; it gives once, few, many or a size class.

TRBJ2-7 | NA | TRBV5-8 | 13 | NA | CASSLKETYEQYF | TGTGCCAGCAGCTTGAAGGAGACCTACGAGCAGTACTTC
TRBJ2-4 | NA | TRBV6-6 | 13 | NA | CASRQGAKNIQYF | TGTGCCAGCAGACAGGGAGCCAAAAACATTCAGTACTTC
TRBJ2-5 | NA | TRBV19 | 14 | TRBD1 | CASSSKTGRETQYF | TGTGCCAGTAGTTCCAAGACAGGGCGAGAGACCCAGTACTTC
TRBJ2-7 | NA | TRBV28 | 12 | NA | CASSLWEYEQYF | TGTGCCAGCAGTTTATGGGAGTACGAGCAGTACTTC
TRBJ1-1 | NA | TRBV7-9 | 18 | TRBD1 | CASSLVGGAANRGTEAFF | TGTGCCAGCAGCTTAGTTGGGGGCGCCGCCAACAGGGGCACTGAAGCTTTCTTT
TRBJ2-3 | NA | TRBV6-6 | 11 | NA | CASSYLGAQYF | TGTGCCAGCAGTTACCTTGGGGCGCAGTATTTT
TRBJ1-1 | NA | TRBV5-1 | 14 | NA | CASSLSGTNTEAFF | TGCGCCAGCAGCTTGTCGGGCACGAACACTGAAGCTTTCTTT
TRBJ2-7 | NA | TRBV18 | 13 | NA | CASSPTLGYEQYF | TGTGCCAGCTCACCAACCCTTGGGTACGAGCAGTACTTC
TRBJ1-1 | NA | TRBV30 | 12 | NA | CAWSEGNTEAFF | TGTGCCTGGAGTGAGGGGAACACTGAAGCTTTCTTT
TRBJ2-4 | NA | TRBV27 | 15 | NA | CASSEHLWAKNIQYF | TGTGCCAGCAGTGAACACCTTTGGGCCAAAAACATTCAGTACTTC
TRBJ1-1 | NA | TRBV7-9 | 15 | NA | CASTDGNLINTEAFF | TGTGCCAGCACTGACGGAAACCTGATTAACACTGAAGCTTTCTTT
TRBJ1-5 | NA | TRBV28 | 17 | NA | CASSQYWGTSSSQPQHF | TGTGCCAGCAGCCAATACTGGGGGACATCATCAAGCCAGCCCCAGCATTTT
TRBJ2-3 | NA | TRBV10-1 | 15 | NA | CASSETSSGTDTQYF | TGCGCCAGCAGTGAAACCTCTAGCGGCACAGATACGCAGTATTTT
TRBJ1-4 | NA | TRBV4-1 | 16 | NA | CASSLGPTQVSEKLFF | TGCGCCAGCAGCCTGGGACCAACGCAGGTGTCCGAAAAACTGTTTTTT
TRBJ2-3 | NA | TRBV7-8 | 16 | TRBD2 | CASSLRVAGNSDTQYF | TGTGCCAGCAGCTTAAGGGTAGCGGGAAACTCAGATACGCAGTATTTT
TRBJ1-5 | NA | TRBV5-1 | 15 | NA | CASSLAGGANQPQHF | TGCGCCAGCAGCTTGGCGGGGGGGGCCAATCAGCCCCAGCATTTT
TRBJ1-2 | NA | TRBV28 | 11 | NA | CASGLTVGYTF | TGTGCCAGCGGACTCACCGTTGGCTACACCTTC
TRBJ1-2 | NA | TRBV6-1 | 13 | NA | CASSIGENYGYTF | TGTGCCAGCAGTATCGGGGAGAACTATGGCTACACCTTC
TRBJ2-7 | NA | TRBV5-4 | 15 | TRBD2 | CASSSPGGRLNEQYF | TGTGCCAGCAGCTCGCCCGGCGGGAGGTTGAACGAGCAGTACTTC
TRBJ2-7 | NA | TRBV5-4 | 14 | NA | CASSPGPLSYEQYF | TGTGCCAGCAGCCCGGGGCCTCTCTCCTACGAGCAGTACTTC
TRBJ2-5 | NA | TRBV6-5 | 11 | NA | CASRDSQTQYF | TGTGCCAGCAGGGACTCCCAAACCCAGTACTTC
TRBJ1-1 | NA | TRBV7-9 | 15 | NA | CASSSMGAMNTEAFF | TGTGCCAGCAGCTCGATGGGGGCTATGAACACTGAAGCTTTCTTT
TRBJ2-1 | NA | TRBV5-5 | 11 | NA | CASSSLNEQFF | TGTGCCAGCAGCTCACTCAATGAGCAGTTCTTC
TRBJ2-7 | once | TRBV29-1 | 14 | NA | CSATIRGRSYEQYF | TGCAGCGCCACTATACGGGGACGATCCTACGAGCAGTACTTC
TRBJ2-5 | NA | TRBV5-6 | 15 | TRBD2 | CASTKGLAYMETQYF | TGTGCCAGCACCAAGGGACTAGCGTATATGGAGACCCAGTACTTC
TRBJ1-5 | NA | TRBV6-5 | 13 | TRBD1 | CASSFRDRGTQHF | TGTGCCAGCAGTTTTAGGGACAGGGGGACCCAGCATTTT
TRBJ2-2 | once | TRBV7-2 | 15 | TRBD2 | CASSLELAGAGELFF | TGTGCCAGCAGCTTAGAGTTAGCGGGAGCCGGGGAGCTGTTTTTT
TRBJ2-4 | NA | TRBV19 | 15 | NA | CASRAQQGVKNIQYF | TGTGCCAGTAGGGCTCAACAGGGTGTCAAAAACATTCAGTACTTC
TRBJ2-2 | NA | TRBV5-4 | 14 | NA | CASSLGGSTGELFF | TGTGCCAGCAGCTTGGGTGGAAGCACCGGGGAGCTGTTTTTT
TRBJ2-7 | NA | TRBV7-9 | 17 | TRBD2 | CASSFPLAGGFSYEQYF | TGTGCCAGTAGCTTTCCGCTAGCGGGAGGGTTTTCCTACGAGCAGTACTTC
TRBJ2-7 | NA | TRBV2 | 14 | NA | CASRGLPAFGEQYF | TGTGCCAGCAGGGGACTCCCCGCTTTCGGCGAGCAGTACTTC
TRBJ2-1 | NA | TRBV29-1 | 16 | TRBD2 | CSVRTSGASSYNEQFF | TGCAGCGTAAGGACTAGCGGGGCTAGCTCCTACAATGAGCAGTTCTTC
TRBJ2-3 | NA | TRBV10-1 | 12 | NA | CASRIPASKQYF | TGCGCCAGCAGGATCCCAGCTTCGAAGCAGTATTTT
TRBJ1-2 | NA | TRBV19 | 16 | NA | CASSISGASYFYGYTF | TGTGCCAGTAGTATCTCCGGCGCCAGCTACTTCTATGGCTACACCTTC
TRBJ1-1 | NA | TRBV2 | 13 | NA | CASGLGPNTEAFF | TGTGCCAGTGGGCTCGGGCCGAACACTGAAGCTTTCTTT
TRBJ1-1 | NA | TRBV5-4 | 13 | NA | CASSSLLGSGAFF | TGTGCCAGCAGCAGTTTACTGGGGTCAGGAGCTTTCTTT
TRBJ2-1 | NA | TRBV20-1 | 10 | NA | CSGSDNEQFF | TGCAGTGGGTCAGACAATGAGCAGTTCTTC
TRBJ2-2 | NA | TRBV9 | 16 | TRBD2 | CASSVPPGLDIGELFF | TGTGCCAGCAGCGTCCCACCGGGACTAGACATCGGGGAGCTGTTTTTT
TRBJ1-5 | NA | TRBV18 | 14 | NA | CASSQDIGNQPQHF | TGTGCCAGCTCCCAGGACATTGGCAATCAGCCCCAGCATTTT
TRBJ2-3 | NA | TRBV20-1 | 11 | TRBD2 | CRLADTDTQYF | TGCAGGCTAGCGGACACAGATACGCAGTATTTT
TRBJ2-5 | NA | TRBV6-5 | 16 | TRBD2 | CASSYSTSVPPETQYF | TGTGCCAGCAGTTACTCGACTAGCGTTCCCCCAGAGACCCAGTACTTC
TRBJ2-6 | NA | TRBV29-1 | 15 | TRBD1 | CSVETGGDGANVLTF | TGCAGCGTTGAGACAGGGGGCGATGGGGCCAACGTCCTGACTTTC
TRBJ2-5 | NA | TRBV15 | 15 | NA | CATSKQSEGQETQYF | TGTGCCACCAGCAAACAATCCGAAGGACAAGAGACCCAGTACTTC
TRBJ2-3 | NA | TRBV19 | 14 | NA | CATMSHTHTDTQYF | TGTGCCACCATGTCACACACACACACAGATACGCAGTATTTT
TRBJ2-1 | NA | TRBV5-4 | 13 | TRBD1 | CASSPGTGNEQFF | TGTGCCAGCAGCCCCGGGACAGGGAATGAGCAGTTCTTC
TRBJ2-1 | once | TRBV5-1 | 12 | NA | CASSLGDDEQFF | TGCGCCAGCAGCTTGGGGGACGATGAGCAGTTCTTC
TRBJ2-1 | NA | TRBV5-1 | 17 | NA | CASSLAVSLVGYNEQFF | TGCGCCAGCAGCTTGGCCGTCTCCCTAGTGGGGTACAATGAGCAGTTCTTC
TRBJ2-5 | once | TRBV5-1 | 12 | NA | CASSLASWPQYF | TGCGCCAGCAGCTTGGCTTCGTGGCCCCAGTACTTC
TRBJ1-1 | NA | TRBV10-2 | 13 | NA | CASSSQGNTEAFF | TGCGCCAGCAGTTCTCAGGGGAACACTGAAGCTTTCTTT
TRBJ2-7 | NA | TRBV4-3 | 16 | NA | CASSQGAGTGTYEQYF | TGCGCCAGCAGCCAAGGGGCCGGGACTGGTACCTACGAGCAGTACTTC
TRBJ1-2 | NA | TRBV27 | 13 | NA | CASSLVSGYGYTF | TGTGCCAGCAGTTTAGTTTCCGGCTATGGCTACACCTTC
TRBJ2-7 | NA | TRBV5-4 | 13 | NA | CASSLGQSYEQYF | TGTGCCAGCAGCTTAGGTCAGAGCTACGAGCAGTACTTC
TRBJ2-7 | NA | TRBV6-1 | 12 | TRBD2 | CASRVMGGVQYF | TGTGCCAGCAGAGTCATGGGGGGGGTGCAGTACTTC
TRBJ2-5 | NA | TRBV5-4 | 15 | TRBD2 | CASGILGRAQETQYF | TGTGCCAGCGGGATTCTGGGGAGGGCCCAAGAGACCCAGTACTTC
TRBJ2-7 | NA | TRBV27 | 14 | NA | CASSQSWINYEQYF | TGTGCCAGCAGCCAAAGTTGGATAAACTACGAGCAGTACTTC